Each of the 19 T cell receptor beta chains below was sequenced from the same sample in a study of glioma-infiltrating T cells. TCR alpha and beta CDR3 regions were amplified from RNA using iRepertoire nested multiplex PCR. One entry per CDR3 protein, called by TCRdb with MiXCR from the multiplex PCR reads. The data contain 150,000 to 200,000 distinct CDR3 sequences, 25% to 35% of them singletons. Sequencing was performed on glioma tissue, nonneoplastic brain tissue, or PBMCs (not recorded which). These receptors all stem from a human donor with low-grade glioma or glioblastoma, undergoing nonglioma brain surgery, or in good health (not recorded which).

The CDR3 protein is CGAMGQYHHPSEQYF. The CDR3 DNA reads TGCGGCGCCATGGGACAGTACCATCATCCGAGCGAGCAGTACTTC. V usage is TRBV29-1 and J usage is TRBJ2-7; 7 bases fit TRBD1. The CDR3 loop spans 15 amino acids. Germline lookup yields CDR1 SQVTM and CDR2 ANQGSEA.

This clonotype came up a few times. The chain employs TRBV29-1 and TRBJ2-1; 13 bases agree with TRBD2. Unmatched junction bases numbered 6, after V lost 5 bases and J lost 8 bases. The CDR3 length is 14 residues. Germline loops: CDR1 SQVTM, CDR2 ANQGSEA. The CDR3: CSVTGTSGIDEQFF. CDR3 bases: TGCAGCGTTACCGGGACTAGCGGGATCGATGAGCAGTTCTTC.

This clonotype showed up many times. This chain joins TRBV6-1 and TRBJ2-2, with a possible D match to TRBD2 (6 bases). CDR3 length equals 14 residues. Per the germline V gene, CDR1 is MNHNS and CDR2 is SASEGT. Trimming removed 6 bases from V and 4 bases from J, with 12 bases in between. The CDR3 region has the DNA TGTGCCAGCAGACCAACAGCGGGCACCGGGGAGCTGTTTTTT. Translating gives CASRPTAGTGELFF.

This clonotype was picked up a small number of times. V and J are TRBV5-4 and TRBJ2-2; D gene ambiguous. The germline V gene encodes CDR1 SGHNT and CDR2 YYREEE (reference sequence). The CDR3 is 12 residues long. V lost 7 bases and J lost 4, with 8 bases in between. The CDR3 loop reads CASLDRTGELFF. In DNA form, the CDR3 reads TGTGCCAGCCTGGACCGCACCGGGGAGCTGTTTTTT.

This clonotype was picked up a small number of times. Here the CDR3 DNA reads TGCAGCGTTGAAGAGGGCAATGGGGACGAGCAGTACTTC. Translated, it gives CSVEEGNGDEQYF. The chain combines TRBV29-1 with TRBJ2-7; D unresolved. From germline, CDR1 is SQVTM and CDR2 ANQGSEA. The CDR3 sequence is 13 residues long. V was cut by 0 bases and J by 5 bases, with 11 bases left in between.

At least ten counts were recorded for this clonotype. The rearrangement uses TRBV7-3 and TRBJ2-1; either TRBD1 or TRBD2 may fit D (5 bases each). The CDR3 length is 16 residues. Trimming cost V 8 bases and J 7 bases, with 24 bases left between them. The V gene's germline CDR1 is SGHTA and CDR2 FQGTGA. DNA of the CDR3: TGTGCCAGCGCTACGGCGGGTAGGCTGCCAGGGAATGAGCAGTTCTTC. Translating it yields CASATAGRLPGNEQFF.

J is TRBJ2-5 and V is TRBV6-2 or TRBV6-3, with 13 bases identical to TRBD2. Germline CDR1 and CDR2: MNHEY and SVGEGT. The CDR3 is made up of 15 amino acids. Trimming removed 6 bases from V and 1 base from J; junction bases left unmatched: 2. CDR3 sequence (DNA): TGTGCCAGCAGGGGACTAGCGGGATCCCAAGAGACCCAGTACTTC. As protein: CASRGLAGSQETQYF.

This clonotype was detected ten times or more. This chain connects TRBV28 to TRBJ1-5; D call uncertain. Trimming took off 5 bases at V and 0 bases at J, with 8 bases between the two ends. Germline V gives CDR1 MDHEN, CDR2 SYDVKM. CDR3 length equals 14 residues. The CDR3 nucleotides read TGTGCCAGCAGTGTGGGAGGTAGCAATCAGCCCCAGCATTTT. It yields the protein CASSVGGSNQPQHF.

The genes are TRBV27 and TRBJ2-3; D gene uncertain. Per the germline V gene, CDR1 is MNHEY and CDR2 is SMNVEV (reference sequence). With 5 bases removed from V and 1 base from J, the gap between germline ends came to 16 bases. The CDR3 has 16 residues. In nucleotides, the CDR3 is TGTGCCAGCAGTAGTAACGTTGGGGTCCGCACAGATACGCAGTATTTT. Translated, it gives CASSSNVGVRTDTQYF.

This rearrangement joins TRBV6-2 or TRBV6-3 to TRBJ1-1; TRBD1 aligns across 7 bases. Looked up from germline, CDR1 is MNHEY and CDR2 is SVGEGT. V trimming: 9 bases; J trimming: 5 bases; junction bases outside the gene matches: 9. The CDR3 sequence is 13 residues long. The CDR3 nucleotides read TGTGCCAGTAGCCCGACAGGGAAAACTGAAGCTTTCTTT. It specifies CASSPTGKTEAFF.

This clonotype was recorded at least ten times. V and J are TRBV15 and TRBJ1-4; D ambiguous. Germline assignment: CDR1 LNHNV and CDR2 YYDKDF (reference sequence). V lost 1 base and J lost 0, with 9 bases in between. The CDR3 is made up of 16 amino acids. The CDR3 bases are TGTGCCACCAGCAGAGGGAGATCTCCAACTAATGAAAAACTGTTTTTT. Translation: CATSRGRSPTNEKLFF. The variable domain in full, completed from reference TRBV15 and TRBJ1-4, reads DAMVIQNPRYQVTQFGKPVTLSCSQTLNHNVMYWYQQKSSQAPKLLFHYYDKDFNNEADTPDNFQSRRPNTSFCFLDIRSPGLGDTAMYLCATSRGRSPTNEKLFFGSGTQLSVL.

A single count supports this clonotype. This chain links TRBV5-4 with TRBJ2-1; TRBD2 matches 10 bases. Per germline, CDR1 SGHNT and CDR2 YYREEE (reference sequence). The CDR3 covers 14 residues. The J segment lost 6 bases and the V segment lost 3 bases, leaving 3 bases of the junction unmatched. The CDR3: CASSSTSGANEQFF. The CDR3, as DNA: TGTGCCAGCAGCTCTACTAGCGGGGCCAATGAGCAGTTCTTC.

This clonotype has a count of ten or more. This rearrangement joins TRBV20-1 to TRBJ2-7; tentatively, D is TRBD2 (5 bases). V was trimmed by 4 bases and J by 5 bases, leaving 15 bases between them. The CDR3 sequence is 13 residues long. Germline V gene lookup returns CDR1 DFQATT and CDR2 SNEGSKA (reference sequence). In nucleotides, the CDR3 is TGCAGTGCTAAGTGGAGGATCTTCGACGAGCAGTACTTC. Translating gives CSAKWRIFDEQYF.

On this clonotype itself: A much larger clone sits a single nucleotide away, making a read error possible. This chain joins TRBV7-2 and TRBJ2-5; D remains ambiguous. Germline values: CDR1 SGHTA, CDR2 FQGNSA. This CDR3 has 13 amino acids. DNA of the CDR3: TGTGCCAGCAGCTTAGGGGGTAAAGATACCCAGTACTTC. Its translation is CASSLGGKDTQYF.

This clonotype has a count of ten or more. V is TRBV7-6 and J is TRBJ1-1; D not certain. Germline CDR1 SGHVS, CDR2 FNYEAQ. V gave up 4 bases and J gave up 2 bases, with 8 bases separating them. This CDR3 has 13 residues. CDR3 DNA: TGTGCCAGCAGCTCACGGTTTAACACTGAAGCTTTCTTT. It encodes CASSSRFNTEAFF.

Note on this clonotype: A much bigger clone sits one base away, suggesting this may be a read error. The chain joins TRBV27 to TRBJ2-7; D is ambiguous. CDR3 length: 14 amino acids. Germline V gene data show CDR1 as MNHEY and CDR2 as SMNVEV (reference sequence). CDR3: CANSFPPNSYEQYF. The CDR3 bases are TGTGCCAACAGTTTTCCCCCGAACTCCTACGAGCAGTACTTC.

This clonotype was seen repeatedly, ten times or more. The V gene is TRBV28, the J gene TRBJ2-3, with TRBD1 identical over 9 bases. CDR1 and CDR2 (germline): MDHEN, SYDVKM. This CDR3 contains 15 residues. The V gene end was trimmed by 9 bases and the J gene end by 3 bases; junction bases not matched to a gene: 10. The CDR3 loop is CASHLGTGITDTQYF. The CDR3 nucleotides read TGTGCCAGTCACCTAGGGACAGGGATAACAGATACGCAGTATTTT. The entire variable domain, with the rest obtained from reference TRBV28 and TRBJ2-3, is as follows: DVKVTQSSRYLVKRTGEKVFLECVQDMDHENMFWYRQDPGLGLRLIYFSYDVKMKEKGDIPEGYSVSREKKERFSLILESASTNQTSMYLCASHLGTGITDTQYFGPGTRLTVL.

This clonotype was seen many times. The chain carries TRBV6-5 and TRBJ1-2; D remains ambiguous. Trimming pared 0 bases from V and 8 bases from J, leaving 7 bases between. Germline-derived CDR1 and CDR2 are MNHEY and SVGAGI. The CDR3 spans 12 residues. The CDR3 protein is CASSYSRGGYTF. The DNA of the CDR3 is TGTGCCAGCAGTTACTCTCGCGGAGGCTACACCTTC.

This clonotype has ten or more counts. The chain uses TRBV30 and TRBJ1-1; D ambiguous. CDR1 is GTSNPN and CDR2 is SVGIG in the germline V gene (reference sequence). V lost 3 bases and J 2 bases, leaving 13 bases between the germline ends. This CDR3 spans 14 amino acids. CDR3 sequence: CAWSENTPNTEAFF. Written as DNA, the CDR3 is TGTGCCTGGAGCGAAAACACACCAAACACTGAAGCTTTCTTT.